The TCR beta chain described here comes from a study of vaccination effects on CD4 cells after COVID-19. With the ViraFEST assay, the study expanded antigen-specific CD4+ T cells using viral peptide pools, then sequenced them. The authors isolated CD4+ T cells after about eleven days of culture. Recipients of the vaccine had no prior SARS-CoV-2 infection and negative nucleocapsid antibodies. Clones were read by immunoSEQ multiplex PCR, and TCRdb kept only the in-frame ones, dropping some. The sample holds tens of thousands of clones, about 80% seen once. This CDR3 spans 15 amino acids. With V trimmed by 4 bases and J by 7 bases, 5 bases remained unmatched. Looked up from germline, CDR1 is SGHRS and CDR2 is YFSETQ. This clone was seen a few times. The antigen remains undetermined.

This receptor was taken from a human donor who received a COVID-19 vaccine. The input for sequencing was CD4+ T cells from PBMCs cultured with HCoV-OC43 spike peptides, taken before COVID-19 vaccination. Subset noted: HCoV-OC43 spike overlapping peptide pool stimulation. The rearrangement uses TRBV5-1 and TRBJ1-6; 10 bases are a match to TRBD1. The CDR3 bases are TGCGCCAGCAGCGGCGGGACAGGGGCGAATTCACCCCTCCACTTT. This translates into CASSGGTGANSPLHF.